This entry concerns a single T cell receptor (beta chain). The data derive from a study of blood T cell repertoires in COVID-19. Background on the study: Both acute and convalescent COVID-19 samples were obtained from the United States, Italy and Spain. From T cells, B-cell-depleted T cells, or PBMCs came the material, which was cDNA or gDNA.

Original handling: Nucleated cell number was recorded as an estimate derived from reference gene primer amplification. Repertoires were generated with immunoSEQ multiplex PCR, while TCRdb's copy carries only in-frame clones and drops some. V and J calls and clone size are those listed in that table; D and trimming were worked out from the DNA. The sample yields some 38,000 clones, approximately 85% seen once. Germline values: CDR1 LNHDA, CDR2 SQIVND (reference sequence). This CDR3 has 14 amino acids. The germline V and J ends were trimmed by 5 bases and 8 bases, with 15 bases remaining between them. The origin of this receptor is a man aged 55 to 70 with active or convalescent COVID-19. The material sequenced was peripheral blood. The chain has TRBV19 and TRBJ1-4, with D possibly TRBD1 on 5 matching bases. The CDR3 nucleotides are TGTGCCAGTAGTTGGCGGCAGGGAGGAGAAAAACTGTTTTTT. Its protein product is CASSWRQGGEKLFF.